These 11 T cell receptor beta chains came from one sample sequenced in a study of shared clonotypes between healthy human individuals. The data were produced by immunoSEQ multiplex PCR, yet TCRdb's version contains in-frame clones alone and is incomplete. The table records 2 million to 3 million clones, under 95% of them present only once. Sequenced: naive CD4+ T cells from PBMCs. As to subset: CD45RA+ positively selected. The receptors derive from a man younger than 35 in good health. Some clones in this sample may be carry-over from other donors' samples.

The J gene is TRBJ1-1, the V gene TRBV4-2; maybe TRBD1 (5 bases). With 2 bases removed from V and 0 bases from J, the gap between germline ends came to 10 bases. In germline, CDR1 is LGHNA, CDR2 YNFKEQ. This CDR3 is 15 amino acids long. Written as DNA, the CDR3 is TGTGCCAGCAGCCAAAACCCAGGGATGAACACTGAAGCTTTCTTT. Translating gives CASSQNPGMNTEAFF.

The CDR3 region is CASSTNIPRTDTQYF. CDR3 nucleotides: TGCGCCAGCAGCACTAATATTCCACGCACAGATACGCAGTATTTT. The rearrangement joins TRBV5-1 to TRBJ2-3, with D hard to call. The CDR3 consists of 15 residues. Deletions cut 4 bases from V and 1 base from J, with 13 bases between. CDR1 is SGHRS, CDR2 YFSETQ, per germline.

On this clone: At the DNA level, this CDR3 is encoded by other sequences in the same sample as well. The rearrangement joins TRBV29-1 to TRBJ2-5; maybe TRBD1 (5 bases). Germline values: CDR1 SQVTM, CDR2 ANQGSEA. V was shortened by 6 bases and J by 1 base, with 9 bases between the two germline ends. This CDR3 has 12 residues. CDR3 sequence (DNA): TGCAGCGTCCGACAGCCCCAAGAGACCCAGTACTTC. It encodes CSVRQPQETQYF.

This clone was counted once. The chain carries TRBV10-2 and TRBJ2-1; TRBD2 matches at 9 bases. The CDR3 spans 14 residues. Germline CDR1 reads WSHSY; CDR2 reads SAAADI. Trimming at V came to 6 bases and at J to 8 bases, leaving 8 bases not matched to a gene. The CDR3 DNA reads TGCGCCAGCAGCCTTAGCGGGAGAGTTTATGAGCAGTTCTTC. As protein: CASSLSGRVYEQFF.

Concerning this clone: Other DNA sequences in the same sample also yield this CDR3. V and J are TRBV6-5 and TRBJ1-1; D is uncertain. This CDR3 spans 11 amino acids. CDR1 and CDR2 (germline): MNHEY, SVGAGI. V lost 7 bases and J lost 0, with 3 bases in between. The CDR3 nucleotides are TGTGCCAGCAACCTGAACACTGAAGCTTTCTTT. This sequence encodes CASNLNTEAFF.

The chain recombines TRBV12-5 with TRBJ1-1; D remains ambiguous. CDR3 length: 15 residues. V was pared by 1 base and J by 5 bases, with 14 bases between. Germline CDR1 reads LGHNT; CDR2 reads FRNRAP. CDR3 in DNA: TGTGCTAGTGGTTTGGCCTCCGGACGGCCGACTGAAGCTTTCTTT. Its translation: CASGLASGRPTEAFF.

This clone is a singleton in its sample. V gene TRBV9 combines with J gene TRBJ1-5; weak D call: TRBD1 (6 bases). In germline, CDR1 is SGDLS, CDR2 YYNGEE. The CDR3 extends over 14 amino acids. V was pared by 3 bases and J by 0 bases, with 7 bases between. CDR3 sequence reads: CASSEGVSNQPQHF. CDR3 bases: TGTGCCAGCAGCGAGGGGGTTAGCAATCAGCCCCAGCATTTT.

A single count supports this clone. The same CDR3 can be traced to other DNA sequences in this sample. The rearrangement uses TRBV19 and TRBJ1-2, with D possibly being TRBD1 (5 bases). CDR3 length equals 13 residues. The germline V gene encodes CDR1 LNHDA and CDR2 SQIVND (reference sequence). Trimming took off 5 bases at V and 2 bases at J, with 9 bases between the two ends. The CDR3 DNA follows: TGTGCCAGTAGTTCGGGGCAAAACTATGGCTACACCTTC. It is translated as CASSSGQNYGYTF.

About this clone: The junction does not match germline at one end; this may be a read error. The chain combines TRBV2 with TRBJ2-1, with 14 bases fitting TRBD2. Germline CDR1 is SNHLY and CDR2 is FYNNEI. The CDR3 sequence is 13 residues long. CDR3 protein: CASRRLAGGPQLF. As DNA, the CDR3 is TGTGCCAGCAGGCGACTAGCGGGAGGGCCACAGCTCTTC.

Only one count was recorded for this clone. The chain joins TRBV19 to TRBJ2-5; the D is unclear. CDR3 length: 15 residues. In germline, CDR1 is LNHDA, CDR2 SQIVND (reference sequence). The V end was cut by 3 bases, the J end by 0 bases, with 11 bases between. CDR3 loop: CASSMGHLNQETQYF. The CDR3 DNA follows: TGTGCCAGTAGTATGGGCCACTTAAACCAAGAGACCCAGTACTTC.

This clone was recorded only once. This chain links TRBV19 with TRBJ2-2; 7 bases align to TRBD2. Unmatched junction bases numbered 8, after V lost 8 bases and J lost 5 bases. This CDR3 spans 14 amino acids. CDR1 and CDR2 from the germline V gene are LNHDA and SQIVND (reference sequence). DNA for the CDR3: TGTGCCAGTTCTAGCGGAAGAGAAACCGGGGAGCTGTTTTTT. Translation gives CASSSGRETGELFF. The full variable domain, its missing parts supplied by reference TRBV19 and TRBJ2-2, is DGGITQSPKYLFRKEGQNVTLSCEQNLNHDAMYWYRQDPGQGLRLIYYSQIVNDFQKGDIAEGYSVSREKKESFPLTVTSAQKNPTAFYLCASSSGRETGELFFGEGSRLTVL.